The rows below give T cell receptor beta chains drawn from one sample of a study of T cells expressing NK-cell markers. TCRdb re-called the 5' RACE reads and catalogs CDR3 proteins one per entry, DNA excluded. Its table records about 160,000 distinct CDR3 sequences. Sequencing was performed on blood T cells: a sorted CD56 or NKG2C T cell subset, CD4+ or CD8+ T cells, or bulk PBMC T cells (not recorded which). These receptors originate from a man aged 18 to 70 in good health. CDR3s include the opening cysteine and the closing phenylalanine or tryptophan. Each record gives: J gene, clone size, V gene, CDR3 protein. Rows give clone size only sometimes, using once, few, many, or a class for an expanded clone.

TRBJ2-3 | - | TRBV7-8 | CATLSLLAGGGTQYF
TRBJ1-2 | - | TRBV9 | CASSPYGDPNYGYTF
TRBJ2-1 | - | TRBV6-2/TRBV6-3 | CASSFGSRSLGEQFF
TRBJ2-1 | - | TRBV11-1 | CASSLPGLNIKKGSYNEQFF
TRBJ1-1 | - | TRBV28 | CASSHDPGGTEAFF
TRBJ2-7 | - | TRBV20-1 | CSAQDISYEQYF
TRBJ1-3 | - | TRBV12-3/TRBV12-4 | CASEQGGSGNTIYF
TRBJ2-1 | - | TRBV7-6 | CASSSPGLVGGSSYNEQFF
TRBJ2-1 | - | TRBV7-9 | CASPRGAGSYNEQFF
TRBJ2-2 | - | TRBV7-9 | CASSLSMGPGELFF
TRBJ2-1 | - | TRBV7-6 | CASSHRTGRINEQFF
TRBJ2-2 | - | TRBV7-8 | CASSLDSRTYTGELFF
TRBJ2-4 | medium-sized | TRBV28 | CASSPDRGKNIQYF
TRBJ1-4 | - | TRBV6-5 | CASGNSVGTNEKLFF
TRBJ1-5 | - | TRBV20-1 | CSARGEGYSNQPQHF
TRBJ2-5 | - | TRBV4-2 | CASSQESIYWKAGETQYF
TRBJ2-1 | - | TRBV14 | CASSQDRRGDHNEQFF
TRBJ2-7 | - | TRBV12-1 | CASSFCQGASYEQYF
TRBJ1-5 | - | TRBV4-2 | CASSQEWTGRSNQPQHF
TRBJ2-7 | - | TRBV29-1 | CSVEPEDRGGYEQYF
TRBJ2-7 | - | TRBV4-2 | CASSRSLGQSGLVSYEQYF
TRBJ1-4 | - | TRBV29-1 | CSVVKGFNEKLFF
TRBJ2-1 | - | TRBV19 | CASSIFSGDSSYNEQFF
TRBJ2-2 | - | TRBV4-2 | CASSQEPTAGELFF
TRBJ2-5 | - | TRBV2 | CASSVIAGAPETQYF
TRBJ1-5 | - | TRBV27 | CASREAENQPQHF
TRBJ2-1 | - | TRBV5-1 | CASSLFGLAGVYEQFF
TRBJ2-7 | - | TRBV20-1 | CSARDLRETNEQYF
TRBJ1-2 | - | TRBV27 | CASSLSWGPGYGNYGYTF
TRBJ2-1 | - | TRBV28 | CASSPRTSKTYNEQFF
TRBJ1-1 | - | TRBV5-4 | CASSLKPGSDTEAFF
TRBJ1-6 | - | TRBV7-8 | CASSPGTGINSPLHF
TRBJ1-1 | - | TRBV29-1 | CSATENTEAFF
TRBJ2-1 | - | TRBV15 | CATSEVRDSYNEQFF
TRBJ1-1 | - | TRBV4-1 | CASSLATGTGGAPFF
TRBJ2-1 | - | TRBV3-1 | CASSQEGARGNEQFF
TRBJ1-2 | - | TRBV5-4 | CASSLVSDNLGYTF
TRBJ1-2 | - | TRBV9 | CASSPRGRGGYTF
TRBJ1-6 | - | TRBV4-2 | CASSQGYSYNSPLHF
TRBJ1-2 | - | TRBV6-5 | CASSSSQANYGYTF
TRBJ2-3 | - | TRBV5-6 | CASSLIRDIRTQYF
TRBJ2-5 | - | TRBV9 | CASSVGTSRGETQYF
TRBJ2-5 | - | TRBV2 | CASSRTLATQETQYF
TRBJ2-5 | - | TRBV5-1 | CASSTGDYQETQYF
TRBJ2-1 | - | TRBV4-1 | CASSQVRGAASNEQFF
TRBJ2-5 | - | TRBV9 | CASSAFPRLSMGETQYF
TRBJ1-2 | - | TRBV16 | CASSQSQGLYGYTF
TRBJ2-3 | - | TRBV7-9 | CASSFSRGEPDTQYF
TRBJ2-7 | - | TRBV11-1 | CASSSYRGAATEQYF